The 20 T cell receptor beta chains below all came from one sample that was sequenced in a study of regulatory T cells in long-lasting Graves disease. To make TCR beta libraries, researchers used iRepertoire HTBI primers and Arm-PCR of CDR3 regions. Each CDR3 protein is one row after TCRdb ran MiXCR on the multiplex PCR reads. This table has roughly 420,000 distinct CDR3 sequences, about 14% appearing once. Documented time point: newly diagnosed GD, antithyroid drugs for less than 3 months. PBMC-derived RNA was used for the TCR library. In addition, the sample was reused for a study of T cells in Graves' hyperthyroidism and ophthalmopathy.

Sequenced material: peripheral blood mononuclear cells (PBMCs), taken at new diagnosis, from a patient treated with antithyroid drugs. All receptors come from a woman in her 50s with Graves disease.

This clonotype was seen at least ten times. The chain employs TRBV5-1 and TRBJ2-1, with D tentatively TRBD2 (6 bases). V gave up 5 bases and J gave up 7 bases, with 10 bases separating them. Germline V gene data show CDR1 as SGHRS and CDR2 as YFSETQ. This CDR3 spans 12 amino acids. The CDR3, as DNA: TGCGCCAGCAGGCTAGCGTCGAATGAGCAGTTCTTC. It specifies CASRLASNEQFF.

This clonotype was recorded at least ten times. The chain combines TRBV7-2 with TRBJ2-2, with TRBD1 matching 8 bases. Germline V CDR1 and CDR2: SGHTA, FQGNSA. The CDR3 is 15 amino acids. V lost 5 bases, J lost 7 bases, and 9 bases stayed unmatched. CDR3 nucleotide sequence: TGTGCCAGCAGCCGAGGACAGGGATTCTTCGGGGAGCTGTTTTTT. Amino acid sequence: CASSRGQGFFGELFF.

The genes are TRBV6-6 and TRBJ2-7, with 10 bases that match TRBD2. CDR1 MNHNY and CDR2 SVGAGI come from the germline V gene (reference sequence). The CDR3 spans 16 residues. V shed 0 bases, J shed 3 bases, and the junction held 5 bases outside the gene matches. The CDR3 spells CASSYSASGSFYEQYF. The CDR3, as DNA: TGTGCCAGCAGTTACTCGGCTAGCGGGAGTTTCTACGAGCAGTACTTC.

This clonotype was observed many times. The chain carries TRBV2 and TRBJ1-1; D gene uncertain. The CDR3 length is 14 residues. V was pared by 6 bases and J by 5 bases, with 16 bases between. Germline lookup yields CDR1 SNHLY and CDR2 FYNNEI. CDR3 nucleotides: TGTGCCAGCAGGGAACAGCTTTTGGGGACTGAAGCTTTCTTT. Protein: CASREQLLGTEAFF.

In this sample, this clonotype turned up many times. The chain uses TRBV5-6 and TRBJ1-2; weak D call: TRBD1 (5 bases). V was pared by 4 bases and J by 3 bases, with 7 bases between. This CDR3 region has 12 residues. Germline values: CDR1 SGHDT, CDR2 YYEEEE. The chain's CDR3 is CASSPQDYGYTF. The CDR3 DNA is TGTGCCAGCAGCCCACAGGACTATGGCTACACCTTC.

V is TRBV12-3 or TRBV12-4 and J is TRBJ2-1; 8 bases map to TRBD2. This CDR3 comprises 14 residues. Trimming removed 0 bases from V and 7 bases from J; junction bases left unmatched: 2. The CDR3 region is CASSLAPGGNEQFF. Here the CDR3 DNA reads TGTGCCAGCAGTTTAGCCCCGGGGGGGAATGAGCAGTTCTTC.

This clonotype was counted many times. This chain links TRBV28 with TRBJ1-4; 7 positions agree with TRBD1. Germline assignment: CDR1 MDHEN and CDR2 SYDVKM. CDR3 size: 14 residues. Trimming took 3 bases from V and 4 from J; bases not matched to a gene: 2. The CDR3 bases are TGTGCCAGCAGTTTCGGACAGGTTAATGAAAAACTGTTTTTT. This sequence encodes CASSFGQVNEKLFF.

This clonotype was seen ten or more times. V usage is TRBV7-2 and J usage is TRBJ2-3; 9 nucleotides agree with TRBD1. V trimming: 5 bases; J trimming: 2 bases; junction bases outside the gene matches: 14. The CDR3 has 18 amino acids. Per the germline V gene, CDR1 is SGHTA and CDR2 is FQGNSA. The CDR3 protein is CASSLLRLTGGSTDTQYF. DNA for the CDR3: TGTGCCAGCAGCCTACTCAGGTTGACAGGGGGATCCACAGATACGCAGTATTTT.

This chain joins TRBV28 and TRBJ1-3, with D unresolved. Deletions cut 5 bases from V and 0 bases from J, with 11 bases between. CDR1 and CDR2 (germline): MDHEN, SYDVKM. The CDR3 totals 15 residues. The CDR3 protein is CASSRAGASGNTIYF. CDR3 sequence (DNA): TGTGCCAGCAGTCGCGCGGGAGCCTCTGGAAACACCATATATTTT.

This clonotype was counted many times. The chain uses TRBV5-1 and TRBJ2-7; 7 bases line up with TRBD1. There are 16 residues in the CDR3. Trimming cost V 4 bases and J 3 bases; bases outside gene matches: 13. The germline gives CDR1 SGHRS, CDR2 YFSETQ. CDR3 nucleotide sequence: TGCGCCAGCAGCCGGACAGGCCCAAGGGCGAACTACGAGCAGTACTTC. Residues: CASSRTGPRANYEQYF.

This clonotype has just a few counts. This chain uses TRBV5-1 with TRBJ2-5; 9 bases fit TRBD1. The V segment lost 3 bases and the J segment 5 bases; nucleotides outside the gene matches: 8. The CDR3 is made up of 15 amino acids. Per the germline V gene, CDR1 is SGHRS and CDR2 is YFSETQ. This CDR3 is CASSWGTGRRETQYF. CDR3 nucleotides: TGCGCCAGCAGCTGGGGGACAGGGAGGAGGGAGACCCAGTACTTC.

The rearrangement uses TRBV6-1 and TRBJ2-4; 7 positions agree with TRBD1. V gave up 5 bases and J gave up 4 bases; unmatched junction bases: 2. This CDR3 region has 13 residues. Germline CDR1 reads MNHNS; CDR2 reads SASEGT. The CDR3 nucleotides read TGTGCCAGCAGTCAGACAGGGAAAAACATTCAGTACTTC. It specifies CASSQTGKNIQYF.

This clonotype was seen only a few times. This sequence joins TRBV6-2 or TRBV6-3 and TRBJ2-2, with unresolved D. Germline V gives CDR1 MNHEY, CDR2 SVGEGT. Trimming left V 0 bases short and J 0 bases short, with 11 bases between. The CDR3 consists of 17 residues. The CDR3 sequence: CASSYSSSQPNTGELFF. DNA of the CDR3: TGTGCCAGCAGTTACTCGAGTAGCCAACCGAACACCGGGGAGCTGTTTTTT.

This clonotype was found many times. CDR3 residues: CASIGVPLGSYEQYF. The CDR3 DNA sequence: TGTGCCAGCATCGGGGTACCGCTAGGTTCCTACGAGCAGTACTTC. The chain uses TRBV2 and TRBJ2-7; tentative D call: TRBD2 (5 bases). The CDR3 is made up of 15 amino acids. The germline V gene encodes CDR1 SNHLY and CDR2 FYNNEI. Trimming cost V 7 bases and J 1 base, with 17 bases left between them.

This clonotype was seen ten or more times. The chain employs TRBV7-7 and TRBJ2-7; D tentatively reads TRBD1 or TRBD2 (7 bases each). Trimming took off 1 base at V and 2 bases at J, with 21 bases between the two ends. Germline CDR1 and CDR2: SSHAT and FNYEAQ (reference sequence). The CDR3 contains 18 residues. The CDR3 sequence is CASSLGGGRGTPPYEQYF. The CDR3 DNA is TGTGCCAGCAGCTTAGGGGGGGGCAGGGGGACACCTCCCTACGAGCAGTACTTC.

The rearrangement joins TRBV29-1 to TRBJ1-5, with 8 positions matching TRBD1. The germline V gene encodes CDR1 SQVTM and CDR2 ANQGSEA. The CDR3 extends over 12 amino acids. V dropped 6 bases and J dropped 6; count of bases not matched to a gene: 4. The CDR3 is CSVQQGGQPQHF. As DNA, the CDR3 is TGCAGCGTCCAACAGGGGGGTCAGCCCCAGCATTTT. Complete variable domain (other parts from reference TRBV29-1 and TRBJ1-5): SAVISQKPSRDICQRGTSLTIQCQVDSQVTMMFWYRQQPGQSLTLIATANQGSEATYESGFVIDKFPISRPNLTFSTLTVSNMSPEDSSIYLCSVQQGGQPQHFGDGTRLSIL.

This clonotype has a handful of counts. The V gene is TRBV28, the J gene TRBJ1-2; 7 positions match TRBD1. Germline values: CDR1 MDHEN, CDR2 SYDVKM. Losses at the gene ends were 9 bases for V and 2 bases for J; bases not matched to a gene: 6. The CDR3 runs 13 residues. DNA of the CDR3: TGTGCCAGTCGACAGGGACCAAACTATGGCTACACCTTC. Its translation: CASRQGPNYGYTF.

This clonotype showed up many times. This chain links TRBV28 with TRBJ2-7; the match to TRBD1 covers 11 bases. Trimming took 6 bases from V and 5 from J; bases not matched to a gene: 12. Germline V lookup: CDR1 MDHEN, CDR2 SYDVKM. The CDR3 runs to 16 residues. The CDR3 sequence: CASSPQRTGGGDEQYF. For the CDR3, the DNA is TGTGCCAGCAGCCCCCAGCGGACAGGGGGCGGGGACGAGCAGTACTTC. The variable domain in full, completed from reference TRBV28 and TRBJ2-7, reads DVKVTQSSRYLVKRTGEKVFLECVQDMDHENMFWYRQDPGLGLRLIYFSYDVKMKEKGDIPEGYSVSREKKERFSLILESASTNQTSMYLCASSPQRTGGGDEQYFGPGTRLTVT.

In this sample, this clonotype turned up many times. The CDR3 sequence: CAWTKGLAVDTQYF. DNA for the CDR3: TGTGCCTGGACTAAGGGACTAGCGGTAGATACGCAGTATTTT. This sequence joins TRBV30 and TRBJ2-3; 11 bases are a match to TRBD2. The germline V gene has CDR1 GTSNPN and CDR2 SVGIG (reference sequence). J gave up 5 bases and V 4 bases, and 5 bases lay outside the gene matches. This CDR3 region has 14 residues.

This clonotype came up many times. V gene TRBV28 combines with J gene TRBJ1-1; the D is unclear. The length of the CDR3 is 13 residues. Germline-derived CDR1 and CDR2 are MDHEN and SYDVKM. V lost 6 bases, J lost 3 bases, and 11 bases lay in between. The chain's CDR3 is CASREGRYTEAFF. The CDR3 DNA reads as TGTGCCAGCAGGGAGGGTAGGTACACTGAAGCTTTCTTT.